This TCR beta chain emerged from a study of OX40 agonist ivuxolimab in advanced cancers. Study-level results: Both CD4+ and CD8+ T cell populations in blood had undergone clonal expansion by week 6 at 0.1 to 3.0 mg/kg.

Between the trimmed V and J ends, which lost 1 base and 2 bases, there was a span of 6 bases. CDR1 and CDR2 from the germline V gene are SNHLY and FYNNEI. This CDR3 has 14 residues. Exclusion applied to patients with autoimmune disease history or systemic immunosuppression. In regard to this clone: Its antigen is currently unknown.

Data came from immunoSEQ multiplex PCR; TCRdb stores just in-frame clones and leaves some out. The sample consists of 45,000 to 70,000 clones, 85% to 90% of them appearing once. The sequence was collected from an adult with an advanced solid tumor such as melanoma, head and neck, liver or kidney cancer. The J gene is TRBJ1-3, the V gene TRBV2; D is ambiguous. Sequenced material: CD4+ or CD8+ T cells sorted from blood, taken in a trial of the OX40 agonist ivuxolimab. The CDR3 DNA reads TGTGCCAGCAGTGAAGTCAGCACTGGAAACACCATATATTTT. Its protein is CASSEVSTGNTIYF.